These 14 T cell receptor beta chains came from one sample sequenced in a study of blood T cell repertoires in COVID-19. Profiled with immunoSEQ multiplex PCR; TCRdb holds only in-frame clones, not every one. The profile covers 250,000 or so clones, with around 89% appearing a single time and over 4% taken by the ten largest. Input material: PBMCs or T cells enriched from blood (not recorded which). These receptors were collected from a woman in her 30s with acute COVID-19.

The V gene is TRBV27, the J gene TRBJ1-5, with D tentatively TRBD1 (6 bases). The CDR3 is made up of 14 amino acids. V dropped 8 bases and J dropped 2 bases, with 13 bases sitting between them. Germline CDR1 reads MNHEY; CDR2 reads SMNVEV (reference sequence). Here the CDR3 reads CASLFGQCNQPQHF. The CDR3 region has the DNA TGTGCCAGCCTCTTTGGACAGTGCAATCAGCCCCAGCATTTT.

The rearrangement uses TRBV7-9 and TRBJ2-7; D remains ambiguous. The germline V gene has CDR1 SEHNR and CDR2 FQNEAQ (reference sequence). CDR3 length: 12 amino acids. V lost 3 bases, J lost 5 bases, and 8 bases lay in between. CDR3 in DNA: TGTGCCAGCAGCTTCCCGGTGGACGAGCAGTACTTC. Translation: CASSFPVDEQYF.

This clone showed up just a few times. CDR3 nucleotide sequence: TGTGCCTGGGGACCTACGGGGGAAGAGACCCAGTACTTC. Its translation: CAWGPTGEETQYF. This rearrangement joins TRBV30 to TRBJ2-5, with D possibly matching TRBD2 (6 bases). From germline, CDR1 is GTSNPN and CDR2 SVGIG (reference sequence). Trimming left V 5 bases short and J 3 bases short, with 13 bases between. The CDR3 spans 13 residues.

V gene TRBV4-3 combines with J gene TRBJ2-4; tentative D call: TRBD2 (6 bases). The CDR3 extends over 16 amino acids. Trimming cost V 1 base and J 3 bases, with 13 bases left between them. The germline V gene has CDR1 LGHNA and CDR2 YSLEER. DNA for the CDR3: TGCGCCAGCAGCCAAGGGTCGGGCGGGGACAAAAACATTCAGTACTTC. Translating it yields CASSQGSGGDKNIQYF.

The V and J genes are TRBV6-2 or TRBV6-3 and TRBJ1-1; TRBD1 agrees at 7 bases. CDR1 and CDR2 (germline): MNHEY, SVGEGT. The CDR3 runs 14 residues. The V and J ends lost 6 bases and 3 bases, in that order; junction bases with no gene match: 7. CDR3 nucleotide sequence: TGTGCCAGCAGCCCCACAGGGGTTTACACTGAAGCTTTCTTT. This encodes CASSPTGVYTEAFF.

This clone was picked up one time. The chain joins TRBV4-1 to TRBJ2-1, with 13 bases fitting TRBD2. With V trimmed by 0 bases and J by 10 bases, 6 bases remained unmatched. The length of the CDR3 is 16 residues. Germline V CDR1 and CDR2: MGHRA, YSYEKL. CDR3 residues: CASSQDWTSGRGEQFF. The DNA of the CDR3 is TGCGCCAGCAGCCAAGATTGGACTAGCGGGAGAGGGGAGCAGTTCTTC.

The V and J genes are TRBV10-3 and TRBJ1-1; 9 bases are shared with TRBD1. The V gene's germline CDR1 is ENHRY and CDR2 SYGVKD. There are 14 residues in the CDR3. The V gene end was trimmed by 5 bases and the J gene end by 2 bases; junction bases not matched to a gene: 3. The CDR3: CAISITGGNTEAFF. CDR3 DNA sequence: TGTGCCATCAGTATCACAGGGGGCAACACTGAAGCTTTCTTT.

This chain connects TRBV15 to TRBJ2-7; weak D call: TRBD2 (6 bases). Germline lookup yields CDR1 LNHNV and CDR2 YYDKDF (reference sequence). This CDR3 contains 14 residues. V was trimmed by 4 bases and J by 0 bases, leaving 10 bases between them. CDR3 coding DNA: TGTGCCACCAGCACCCAGCGGGCCTCCTACGAGCAGTACTTC. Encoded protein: CATSTQRASYEQYF.

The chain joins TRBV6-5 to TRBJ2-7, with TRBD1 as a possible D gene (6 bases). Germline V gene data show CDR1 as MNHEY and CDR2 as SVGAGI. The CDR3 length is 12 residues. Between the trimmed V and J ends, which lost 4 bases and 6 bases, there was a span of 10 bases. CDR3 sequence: CASSSRRGEQYF. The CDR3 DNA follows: TGTGCCAGCAGTTCTCGCAGGGGCGAGCAGTACTTC.

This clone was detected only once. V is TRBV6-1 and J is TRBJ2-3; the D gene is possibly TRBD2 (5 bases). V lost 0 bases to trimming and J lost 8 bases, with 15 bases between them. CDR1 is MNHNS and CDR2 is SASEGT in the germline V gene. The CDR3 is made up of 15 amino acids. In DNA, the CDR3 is TGTGCCAGCAGTGAAGCTACGGGCGGGCAGCTTACGCAGTATTTT. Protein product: CASSEATGGQLTQYF.

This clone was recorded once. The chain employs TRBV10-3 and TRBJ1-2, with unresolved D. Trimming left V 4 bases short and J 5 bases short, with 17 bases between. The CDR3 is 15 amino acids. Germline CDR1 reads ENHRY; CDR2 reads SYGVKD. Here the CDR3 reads CAISGTSQTAYGYTF. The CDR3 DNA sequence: TGTGCCATCAGTGGGACTTCACAAACAGCATATGGCTACACCTTC.

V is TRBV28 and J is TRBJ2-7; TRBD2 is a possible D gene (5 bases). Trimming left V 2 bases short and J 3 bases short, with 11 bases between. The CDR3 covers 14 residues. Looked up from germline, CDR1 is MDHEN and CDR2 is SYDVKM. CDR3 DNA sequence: TGTGCCAGCAGTTTAGGTTGGGAGCTCTACGAGCAGTACTTC. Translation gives CASSLGWELYEQYF.

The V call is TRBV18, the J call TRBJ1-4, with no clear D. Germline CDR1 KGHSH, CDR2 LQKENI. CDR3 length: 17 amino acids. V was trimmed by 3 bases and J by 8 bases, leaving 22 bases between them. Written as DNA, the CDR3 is TGTGCCAGCTCACCCCCGCAAGGCAGCGGCGATGTCGAAAAACTGTTTTTT. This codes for CASSPPQGSGDVEKLFF.

The CDR3: CASRIRGGEGYEQYF. DNA for the CDR3: TGCGCCAGCAGAATTCGGGGAGGGGAGGGGTACGAGCAGTACTTC. The rearrangement links TRBV5-1 to TRBJ2-7, with 7 positions matching TRBD2. Looked up from germline, CDR1 is SGHRS and CDR2 is YFSETQ. V gave up 5 bases and J gave up 4 bases; unmatched junction bases: 12. The CDR3 extends over 15 amino acids.